Shown below are 32 T cell receptor beta chains from a single sample sequenced in a study of shared clonotypes between healthy human individuals. Terminally differentiated effector memory CD45RA+ cells were excluded from the naive CD8 cells, which were CD45RO-negative and positively selected for CCR7. The repertoire was sequenced with immunoSEQ multiplex PCR; TCRdb's copy has only in-frame clones and lacks some. The sample lists about 1,900,000 clones; 85% to 95% were seen once. Material for sequencing was naive CD8+ T cells sorted from blood. The receptor set was obtained from a man aged 18 to 29 in good health.

Points on this clone: Other DNA sequences from this sample encode an identical CDR3 as well. This sequence joins TRBV9 and TRBJ2-2; maybe TRBD2 (5 bases). V gave up 0 bases and J gave up 1 base, with 7 bases separating them. The CDR3 sequence is 15 residues long. Germline CDR1 and CDR2: SGDLS and YYNGEE. The CDR3 coding sequence is TGTGCCAGCAGCGTAGGTGGGAGGAACACCGGGGAGCTGTTTTTT. It encodes CASSVGGRNTGELFF. The variable domain in full, with the rest retrieved from reference TRBV9 and TRBJ2-2, is DSGVTQTPKHLITATGQRVTLRCSPRSGDLSVYWYQQSLDQGLQFLIQYYNGEERAKGNILERFSAQQFPDLHSELNLSSLELGDSALYFCASSVGGRNTGELFFGEGSRLTVL.

Remarks on this clone: At one of its ends the junction is not consistent with the germline gene, which may arise from a read error. V and J are TRBV28 and TRBJ2-2; D is unresolved. Germline assignment: CDR1 MDHEN and CDR2 SYDVKM. This CDR3 is 15 amino acids long. CDR3 in amino acids: CASSLITPNPGELFF. The CDR3 DNA is TGTGCCAGCAGCTTGATTACGCCGAACCCCGGGGAGCTGTTTTTT. Complete variable domain (other parts from reference TRBV28 and TRBJ2-2): DVKVTQSSRYLVKRTGEKVFLECVQDMDHENMFWYRQDPGLGLRLIYFSYDVKMKEKGDIPEGYSVSREKKERFSLILESASTNQTSMYLCASSLITPNPGELFFGEGSRLTVL.

Notes on this clone: The same CDR3 is also encoded by other DNA sequences in this sample. The CDR3 region is CASSQTGGSYEQYF. The CDR3 DNA reads as TGCGCCAGCAGCCAGACGGGGGGCTCCTACGAGCAGTACTTC. The rearrangement uses TRBV4-1 and TRBJ2-7, with TRBD2 matching over 7 bases. This CDR3 has 14 amino acids. The V gene's germline CDR1 is MGHRA and CDR2 YSYEKL. After removal of 3 bases from V and 0 bases from J, the junction contained 2 bases not matched to a gene.

In this sample, this clone turned up once. The same CDR3 also results from other DNA sequences found in this sample. The chain uses TRBV5-6 and TRBJ2-7; the D is unclear. Trimming removed 0 bases at V and 2 bases at J, with 6 bases between. Per the germline V gene, CDR1 is SGHDT and CDR2 is YYEEEE. The CDR3 is made up of 13 amino acids. The CDR3 loop is CASSLGDPYEQYF. The CDR3 coding sequence is TGTGCCAGCAGCTTGGGTGATCCCTACGAGCAGTACTTC.

V and J are TRBV30 and TRBJ1-2; weak D call: TRBD1 (5 bases). The CDR3 spans 17 residues. Germline V gene sequence: CDR1 GTSNPN, CDR2 SVGIG (reference sequence). Trimming removed 3 bases at V and 4 bases at J, with 24 bases between. For the CDR3, the DNA is TGTGCCTGGAGCCAGGGAAATCAACCTCACTATATCTATGGCTACACCTTC. Translation: CAWSQGNQPHYIYGYTF.

The chain joins TRBV7-8 to TRBJ2-7; TRBD1 aligns across 10 bases. CDR3 length equals 19 residues. J lost 0 bases, V lost 1 base, and 12 bases had no gene match. Germline loops: CDR1 SGHVS, CDR2 FQNEAQ. The CDR3 spells CASSLVGTGDLWSSYEQYF. As DNA, the CDR3 is TGTGCCAGCAGCTTAGTCGGGACAGGGGACCTCTGGAGCTCCTACGAGCAGTACTTC.

This chain uses TRBV4-3 with TRBJ2-7; D gene unclear. Germline CDR1 and CDR2: LGHNA and YSLEER. The V end lost 2 bases, the J end lost 0 bases, and 14 bases lay between the germline ends. The length of the CDR3 is 16 residues. CDR3 bases: TGCGCCAGCAGCCAATCAAGGGCGGTCAGCTCCTACGAGCAGTACTTC. Translation gives CASSQSRAVSSYEQYF.

The chain uses TRBV19 and TRBJ2-3; D is unclear. CDR1 is LNHDA, CDR2 SQIVND, per germline (reference sequence). CDR3 length equals 13 residues. The V end was cut by 5 bases, the J end by 3 bases, with 9 bases between. For the CDR3, the DNA is TGTGCCAGTAGTTCGATGCCGACAGATACGCAGTATTTT. It translates to CASSSMPTDTQYF.

The chain employs TRBV6-5 and TRBJ2-5, with 9 bases that match TRBD2. The J call may not be correct, given that the DNA end is closer to TRBJ2-7. Looked up from germline, CDR1 is MNHEY and CDR2 is SVGAGI. The CDR3 contains 14 residues. The CDR3 sequence is CASSYSAGGYEQYF. The CDR3 coding sequence is TGTGCCAGCAGTTACTCGGCGGGAGGGTACGAGCAGTACTTC.

The chain has TRBV19 and TRBJ1-1, with unresolved D. This CDR3 contains 14 residues. The germline V gene has CDR1 LNHDA and CDR2 SQIVND (reference sequence). Trimming shortened V by 4 bases and J by 4 bases, and 13 bases separated the two germline ends. The CDR3 DNA is TGTGCCAGTAGTAACTGGGGAATAGGCACTGAAGCTTTCTTT. It specifies CASSNWGIGTEAFF. The variable domain in full, completed from reference TRBV19 and TRBJ1-1, reads DGGITQSPKYLFRKEGQNVTLSCEQNLNHDAMYWYRQDPGQGLRLIYYSQIVNDFQKGDIAEGYSVSREKKESFPLTVTSAQKNPTAFYLCASSNWGIGTEAFFGQGTRLTVV.

The rearrangement joins TRBV15 to TRBJ1-2, with a possible D match to TRBD1 (5 bases). The germline CDR1 and CDR2 sequences are LNHNV and YYDKDF (reference sequence). This CDR3 has 14 residues. The V and J ends lost 3 bases and 8 bases respectively, with 16 bases between them. CDR3 in amino acids: CATSSRVSVDGYTF. CDR3 in DNA: TGTGCCACCAGCAGCAGGGTCTCAGTAGACGGCTACACCTTC.

This rearrangement joins TRBV7-2 to TRBJ2-7; D is undetermined. Trimming left V 1 base short and J 10 bases short, with 14 bases between. CDR1 and CDR2 from the germline V gene are SGHTA and FQGNSA. The CDR3 has 13 amino acids. The CDR3 nucleotides are TGTGCCAGCAGCTTAGACACCGGTCACCCCCAGTACTTC. This translates into CASSLDTGHPQYF.

The V and J genes are TRBV7-9 and TRBJ2-5, with D perhaps TRBD2 (6 bases). The V gene lost 3 bases and the J gene lost 4 bases, with 15 bases spanning the gap. Germline loops: CDR1 SEHNR, CDR2 FQNEAQ (reference sequence). CDR3 length: 15 residues. In DNA, the CDR3 is TGTGCCAGCAGCTTCCGGGAGACGGGCGGAGAGACCCAGTACTTC. This codes for CASSFRETGGETQYF.

The genes are TRBV28 and TRBJ2-7; 11 bases map to TRBD1. CDR3 length: 15 amino acids. Germline V gene sequence: CDR1 MDHEN, CDR2 SYDVKM. Unmatched junction bases numbered 6, after V lost 6 bases and J lost 2 bases. For the CDR3, the DNA is TGTGCCAGCAGACGGACAGGGGGCGCCCCCTACGAGCAGTACTTC. It specifies CASRRTGGAPYEQYF.

Worth noting for this clone: The junction shows a germline mismatch at one end, possibly a read error. V and J are TRBV7-7 and TRBJ2-5; TRBD2 might be the D (5 bases). Per germline, CDR1 SSHAT and CDR2 FNYEAQ (reference sequence). The CDR3 totals 13 residues. In DNA, the CDR3 is TGTGCTAGCAGCCCCCCCGGGGAAGAGACCCAGTACTTC. Translating it yields CASSPPGEETQYF.

The chain combines TRBV9 with TRBJ1-1; D is unclear. The CDR3 runs to 13 residues. Deletions cut 4 bases from V and 5 bases from J, with 12 bases between. The germline gives CDR1 SGDLS, CDR2 YYNGEE. The CDR3 here is CASSPPVGTEAFF. In DNA, the CDR3 is TGTGCCAGCAGCCCTCCGGTGGGGACTGAAGCTTTCTTT.

The V gene is TRBV7-9, the J gene TRBJ2-3; D might be TRBD1 or TRBD2, each matching 5 bases. The CDR3 sequence is 13 residues long. Germline values: CDR1 SEHNR, CDR2 FQNEAQ (reference sequence). Trimming stripped 6 bases from V and 6 bases from J, with 13 bases between. The CDR3 nucleotides are TGTGCCAGCAGTCCTGAGGGGAAGGATACGCAGTATTTT. Translating gives CASSPEGKDTQYF. Full variable domain (missing parts from reference TRBV7-9 and TRBJ2-3): DTGVSQNPRHKITKRGQNVTFRCDPISEHNRLYWYRQTLGQGPEFLTYFQNEAQLEKSRLLSDRFSAERPKGSFSTLEIQRTEQGDSAMYLCASSPEGKDTQYFGPGTRLTVL.

The chain combines TRBV6-5 with TRBJ2-1; the match to TRBD2 covers 7 bases. The CDR3 is 16 amino acids. Germline V gives CDR1 MNHEY, CDR2 SVGAGI. J gave up 2 bases and V 2 bases, and 6 bases lay outside the gene matches. The CDR3 here is CASSYLAADPYNEQFF. The DNA for the CDR3 is TGTGCCAGCAGTTACCTAGCGGCAGACCCCTACAATGAGCAGTTCTTC.

V is TRBV28 and J is TRBJ2-2; D possibly corresponds to TRBD2 (6 bases). Germline assignment: CDR1 MDHEN and CDR2 SYDVKM. The CDR3 extends over 14 amino acids. Trimming pared 6 bases from V and 4 bases from J, leaving 12 bases between. The CDR3 nucleotides are TGTGCCAGCAGAATCTCCGGGGGCACCGGGGAGCTGTTTTTT. Protein product: CASRISGGTGELFF.

The rearrangement joins TRBV5-4 to TRBJ1-6; no reliable D call. Trimming took off 3 bases at V and 0 bases at J, with 13 bases between the two ends. The germline V gene has CDR1 SGHNT and CDR2 YYREEE (reference sequence). The CDR3 has 17 amino acids. CDR3 coding DNA: TGTGCCAGCAGCTACGGCGAGGCGCCCTCCTATAATTCACCCCTCCACTTT. This encodes CASSYGEAPSYNSPLHF.

The chain carries TRBV6-5 and TRBJ2-3; D might be TRBD1 or TRBD2, each matching 5 bases. The CDR3 extends over 13 amino acids. The germline V gene has CDR1 MNHEY and CDR2 SVGAGI. V lost 6 bases and J lost 3, with 10 bases in between. This CDR3 is CASSLEGTDTQYF. The CDR3 region has the DNA TGTGCCAGCAGCCTCGAGGGGACAGATACGCAGTATTTT.

The V and J genes are TRBV27 and TRBJ1-1, with TRBD1 as a possible D gene (5 bases). Trimming left V 2 bases short and J 3 bases short, with 13 bases between. The CDR3 is 15 amino acids. Germline CDR1 MNHEY, CDR2 SMNVEV (reference sequence). DNA of the CDR3: TGTGCCAGCAGTTTAACGGGACTGATGTACACTGAAGCTTTCTTT. Amino acids: CASSLTGLMYTEAFF.

This chain joins TRBV7-6 and TRBJ2-7; D might be TRBD1 (5 bases). Germline values: CDR1 SGHVS, CDR2 FNYEAQ. CDR3 length: 14 amino acids. V was trimmed by 5 bases and J by 3 bases, leaving 14 bases between them. CDR3 in amino acids: CASSLGVVGYEQYF. The CDR3 DNA is TGTGCCAGCAGCCTAGGGGTGGTGGGCTACGAGCAGTACTTC.

CDR3 sequence (DNA): TGTGCCAGCAGTTGGGGCCCGGACACTGAAGCTTTCTTT. Translation gives CASSWGPDTEAFF. This rearrangement joins TRBV6-5 to TRBJ1-1; TRBD1 might be the D (5 bases). The CDR3 is 13 residues long. Between the trimmed V and J ends, which lost 4 bases and 3 bases, there was a span of 9 bases. Germline CDR1 is MNHEY and CDR2 is SVGAGI.

This chain uses TRBV5-6 with TRBJ2-7; D unclear. This CDR3 comprises 12 residues. V was shortened by 4 bases and J by 3 bases, with 8 bases between the two germline ends. Germline V gene data show CDR1 as SGHDT and CDR2 as YYEEEE. The CDR3 region is CASSAEHYEQYF. The CDR3 DNA reads TGTGCCAGCAGCGCGGAACACTACGAGCAGTACTTC.

The V and J genes are TRBV5-6 and TRBJ2-3; the D call may be TRBD1 or TRBD2 (5 bases each). The V and J ends lost 4 bases and 5 bases respectively, with 17 bases between them. This CDR3 is 15 amino acids long. Germline assignment: CDR1 SGHDT and CDR2 YYEEEE. The CDR3 DNA sequence: TGTGCCAGCAGCCCTACGCCGGGACCTGGAGATACGCAGTATTTT. It yields the protein CASSPTPGPGDTQYF.

A remark on this clone: Distinct nucleotide sequences in the sample also encode this CDR3. The chain uses TRBV4-1 and TRBJ2-7; tentative D call: TRBD2 (5 bases). The V end lost 1 base, the J end lost 2 bases, and 6 bases lay between the germline ends. Per the germline V gene, CDR1 is MGHRA and CDR2 is YSYEKL. The CDR3 length is 13 residues. The CDR3 DNA sequence: TGCGCCAGCAGCCAAGGGGAGCCCTACGAGCAGTACTTC. Translation: CASSQGEPYEQYF.

Comments on this clone: In the same sample, other DNA sequences code for this CDR3. V and J are TRBV4-3 and TRBJ2-7; a possible D gene is TRBD2 (5 bases). Germline lookup yields CDR1 LGHNA and CDR2 YSLEER. The CDR3 covers 13 residues. Trimming removed 3 bases from V and 3 bases from J, with 9 bases in between. CDR3 bases: TGCGCCAGCAGCCACGGGGTCAGCTACGAGCAGTACTTC. Translated, it gives CASSHGVSYEQYF.

As concerns this clone: The same CDR3 also results from other DNA sequences found in this sample. The rearrangement links TRBV10-1 to TRBJ2-3; unclear D gene. The germline V gene encodes CDR1 WNHNN and CDR2 SYGVQD (reference sequence). The CDR3 has 15 amino acids. V lost 3 bases, J lost 0 bases, and 10 bases lay in between. The CDR3 bases are TGCGCCAGCAGTGATGGCGGTTCTAGCACAGATACGCAGTATTTT. Encoded protein: CASSDGGSSTDTQYF.

The chain links TRBV7-9 to TRBJ2-4, with 7 bases lining up with TRBD1. In germline, CDR1 is SEHNR, CDR2 FQNEAQ (reference sequence). J lost 6 bases, V lost 11 bases, and 13 bases had no gene match. CDR3 length: 14 residues. The CDR3 DNA reads TGTGCCGCCCAAACCACAGGGGTTGGAAACATTCAGTACTTC. Its protein product is CAAQTTGVGNIQYF.

The CDR3 bases are TGTGCCAGCAGCATAGGGGACCAAGGCGGGGGAAACACCATATATTTT. Translated, it gives CASSIGDQGGGNTIYF. This rearrangement joins TRBV9 to TRBJ1-3; D might be TRBD1 (5 bases). From germline, CDR1 is SGDLS and CDR2 YYNGEE. V lost 4 bases and J 4 bases, leaving 18 bases between the germline ends. The CDR3 spans 16 residues.

Details on this clone: Other DNA sequences from this sample encode an identical CDR3 as well. The rearrangement links TRBV5-4 to TRBJ2-5; D is unclear. Germline V gene data show CDR1 as SGHNT and CDR2 as YYREEE (reference sequence). V lost 0 bases, J lost 2 bases, and 5 bases lay in between. The CDR3 runs to 13 residues. The CDR3, as DNA: TGTGCCAGCAGCTTGGGCGAACAAGAGACCCAGTACTTC. This gives the protein CASSLGEQETQYF.